What follows are 7 T cell receptor beta chains derived from one specimen sequenced in a study of blood T cells in healthy people across ages. PCR was performed a second time for roughly 7 to 12 cycles using a sample-barcoded 5' primer and a J-beta primer mix. A single record per CDR3 protein comes from TCRdb applying MiXCR to the 5' RACE reads. In the table there are fewer than 750,000 distinct CDR3 sequences, under 55% of which are singletons. Source material: blood. Every receptor here comes from an elderly man in good health.

Comments on this clonotype: The junction does not match germline at one end; this may be a read error. The rearrangement uses TRBV2 and TRBJ2-3; 7 bases match TRBD2. Germline V CDR1 and CDR2: SNHLY, FYNNEI. The CDR3 consists of 14 residues. CDR3 in amino acids: CATPRRESTDTRYF. CDR3 coding DNA: TGTGCGACTCCCCGGCGGGAGAGCACAGATACGCGGTATTTT.

This clonotype appeared once. At one end, the junction sequence differs from germline, possibly due to a read error. J is TRBJ1-2 and V is TRBV27; D ambiguous. This CDR3 is 14 amino acids long. Germline CDR1 and CDR2: MNHEY and SMNVEV (reference sequence). CDR3 loop: CAGSPGVPNYGYTF. The CDR3, as DNA: TGTGCCGGCAGTCCGGGTGTTCCTAACTATGGCTACACCTTC.

The chain's CDR3 is CASELVPVVPDTQYF. CDR3 DNA sequence: TGTGCCTCTGAGTTGGTCCCGGTGGTCCCAGATACGCAGTATTTT. The gene calls are TRBV24-1 and TRBJ2-3; no definite D call. The length of the CDR3 is 15 residues. Germline-derived CDR1 and CDR2 are KGHDR and SFDVKD. V lost 12 bases and J lost 4, with 22 bases in between.

The rearrangement links TRBV4-1 to TRBJ2-5; TRBD1 might be the D (5 bases). V gave up 5 bases and J gave up 4 bases, with 11 bases separating them. Germline V gives CDR1 MGHRA, CDR2 YSYEKL. This CDR3 contains 13 residues. For the CDR3, the DNA is TGCGCCAGCAGCATCTGGGGCGGAGAGACCCAGTACTTC. Encoded protein: CASSIWGGETQYF.

The V call is TRBV14, the J call TRBJ2-5; D remains unclear. Judging by the DNA end, TRBJ2-7 fits better; the J call may be wrong. CDR3 length: 14 residues. Germline values: CDR1 SGHDN, CDR2 FVKESK. CDR3 amino acids: CASSQAADSYEQYF. CDR3 DNA sequence: TGTGCCAGCAGCCAAGCGGCAGACTCCTACGAGCAGTACTTC.

This clonotype was seen a few times. This chain connects TRBV9 to TRBJ1-2, with D maybe TRBD1 (6 bases). The CDR3 contains 13 residues. V dropped 0 bases and J dropped 8 bases, with 11 bases sitting between them. Germline V gives CDR1 SGDLS, CDR2 YYNGEE. The DNA for the CDR3 is TGTGCCAGCAGCGTAGGGGGGCTCTGGGGCTACACCTTC. Its protein product is CASSVGGLWGYTF. Combining the CDR3 with reference TRBV9 and TRBJ1-2 gives the whole variable domain DSGVTQTPKHLITATGQRVTLRCSPRSGDLSVYWYQQSLDQGLQFLIQYYNGEERAKGNILERFSAQQFPDLHSELNLSSLELGDSALYFCASSVGGLWGYTFGSGTRLTVV.

The chain joins TRBV4-2 to TRBJ2-5; D unresolved. The closer fit of TRBJ2-7 to the DNA end suggests the J call may be wrong. Germline CDR1 is LGHNA and CDR2 is YNFKEQ. The CDR3 contains 13 residues. CDR3 amino acids: CASSLTERDEQYF. For the CDR3, the DNA is TGTGCCAGCAGCCTAACCGAGAGAGACGAGCAGTACTTC.